This T cell receptor (beta chain) was identified in a study of T-cell memory formation after mild COVID-19. Each CDR3 protein gets one entry after TCRdb re-called the 5' RACE reads with MiXCR. The table records 550,000 to 700,000 distinct CDR3 sequences, roughly 17% of them present only once. The clonotype originates from an adult woman who had mild COVID-19 (a few samples of this study predate the infection). Cell type and time point are not known. The sequencing input was PBMCs or a T cell subset sorted from them (not recorded which).

The CDR3 DNA reads TGTGCCAGCAGCTTAATCGGGAGGGAGGCTAATGAAAAACTGTTTTTT. Protein product: CASSLIGREANEKLFF. This rearrangement joins TRBV11-2 to TRBJ1-4; D unclear. The V gene lost 2 bases and the J gene lost 3 bases, with 13 bases spanning the gap. The CDR3 runs to 16 residues. Germline CDR1 is SGHAT and CDR2 is FQNNGV. Full variable domain (remainder filled in from reference TRBV11-2 and TRBJ1-4): EAGVAQSPRYKIIEKRQSVAFWCNPISGHATLYWYQQILGQGPKLLIQFQNNGVVDDSQLPKDRFSAERLKGVDSTLKIQPAKLEDSAVYLCASSLIGREANEKLFFGSGTQLSVL.